This T cell receptor beta chain came from a study of T cells in tuberculosis. Measured with immunoSEQ multiplex PCR; TCRdb has only the in-frame clones, and not every one. The profile shows about 30,000 clones, 90% to 95% of them singletons. A word on this clone: What it recognizes is unknown.

General study findings and limits: Shorter CDR3-alpha in active tuberculosis partly drove smaller distances. Active tuberculosis alpha repertoires lay closer to GMM-specific TCRs than controls'.

V shed 3 bases and J shed 7 bases, with 13 bases lying between them. CDR3 length: 14 amino acids. Germline assignment: CDR1 SNHLY and CDR2 FYNNEI. The receptor was derived from a donor between 10 and 35 years old with latent tuberculosis or without tuberculosis infection. The sequencing input was PBMCs. The chain is built from TRBV2 and TRBJ2-1; D is possibly TRBD1 (7 bases). CDR3 sequence reads: CASSDTTGRNEQFF. CDR3 bases: TGTGCCAGCAGTGATACGACAGGGAGGAATGAGCAGTTCTTC.